This TCR beta chain was sequenced during a study of shared clonotypes between healthy human individuals. V lost 4 bases and J lost 2, with 15 bases in between. This CDR3 region has 16 residues. Looked up from germline, CDR1 is SGHRS and CDR2 is YFSETQ. Assay used: immunoSEQ multiplex PCR; TCRdb lists only in-frame clones, some missing. The table lists 2 million to 2.5 million clones, over 85% of them singletons. Material for sequencing was naive CD4+ T cells from PBMCs. The sample's subset: CD45RA+ positively selected. This chain links TRBV5-1 with TRBJ2-2; D is uncertain. The receptor was isolated from a man younger than 35 in good health. Some clones in this sample may be carry-over from other donors' samples. The CDR3 loop reads CASSQIGKSNTGELFF. CDR3 bases: TGCGCCAGCAGCCAGATAGGGAAGTCTAACACCGGGGAGCTGTTTTTT.